Listed here are 11 T cell receptor beta chains from one sample, sequenced in a study of T cell therapy after organ transplantation. Assay used: immunoSEQ multiplex PCR; TCRdb lists only in-frame clones, some missing. This sample has around 19,000 clones; around 84% occur once, and the top ten carry less than 40%. These TCRs' antigens remain unknown. Sample time point: 20-29 weeks after completion of therapy. The sample here was CD8+ T cells from blood, taken after autologous CMV-specific T cell therapy. These receptors came from a human patient who had received a solid organ transplant and had CMV disease. Some T cells may arise from the graft donor.

The chain links TRBV7-8 to TRBJ2-3; the D gene could be TRBD1 or TRBD2 (6 bases each). The CDR3 length is 16 residues. The V and J ends lost 11 bases and 1 base respectively, with 22 bases between them. CDR1 is SGHVS, CDR2 FQNEAQ, per germline. In DNA, the CDR3 is TGTGCCTCCCGGGGGCTGGCGGGGTCGGGCACAGATACGCAGTATTTT. It is translated as CASRGLAGSGTDTQYF.

CDR3 sequence reads: CASSVGNLREQYF. CDR3 in DNA: TGTGCCAGCAGCGTAGGAAACCTACGGGAGCAGTACTTC. The J gene is TRBJ2-7, the V gene TRBV9; D is undetermined. V was shortened by 0 bases and J by 7 bases, with 11 bases between the two germline ends. Germline CDR1 and CDR2: SGDLS and YYNGEE. This CDR3 is built from 13 residues.

The count of this clone is one. This chain connects TRBV2 to TRBJ2-2, with 8 bases that match TRBD1. There are 16 residues in the CDR3. Unmatched junction bases numbered 8, after V lost 7 bases and J lost 1 base. The germline V gene has CDR1 SNHLY and CDR2 FYNNEI. DNA for the CDR3: TGTGCCAGCAATGACCGGGACAGGCTGAACACCGGGGAGCTGTTTTTT. Residues: CASNDRDRLNTGELFF.

The V and J genes are TRBV6-6 and TRBJ2-1, with a weak D call TRBD1 (5 bases). Looked up from germline, CDR1 is MNHNY and CDR2 is SVGAGI (reference sequence). V lost 7 bases and J lost 6, with 19 bases in between. The CDR3 runs to 15 residues. CDR3 protein: CASTPGIRVANEQFF. As DNA, the CDR3 is TGTGCCAGCACCCCTGGGATCAGGGTTGCCAATGAGCAGTTCTTC.

This chain uses TRBV9 with TRBJ2-1, with 8 bases identical to TRBD2. The germline V gene has CDR1 SGDLS and CDR2 YYNGEE. Unmatched junction bases numbered 5, after V lost 3 bases and J lost 0 bases. This CDR3 spans 16 amino acids. CDR3 protein: CASSAPGTSSYNEQFF. As DNA, the CDR3 is TGTGCCAGCAGCGCCCCGGGGACTAGCTCCTACAATGAGCAGTTCTTC.

The rearrangement joins TRBV15 to TRBJ2-1; D remains unclear. Trimming shortened V by 1 base and J by 5 bases, and 6 bases separated the two germline ends. CDR3 size: 13 residues. Germline CDR1 is LNHNV and CDR2 is YYDKDF (reference sequence). The CDR3 protein is CATSRAWDNEQFF. CDR3 coding DNA: TGTGCCACCAGCAGAGCTTGGGACAATGAGCAGTTCTTC.

This chain uses TRBV27 with TRBJ2-7; no clear D gene. This CDR3 has 12 residues. The germline V and J ends were trimmed by 6 bases and 2 bases, with 8 bases remaining between them. Per germline, CDR1 MNHEY and CDR2 SMNVEV (reference sequence). The CDR3 DNA reads as TGTGCCAGCAGACCCGACCCCTACGAGCAGTACTTC. Protein sequence: CASRPDPYEQYF.

The rearrangement links TRBV7-9 to TRBJ2-1; TRBD1 matches at 7 bases. Germline trimming cut 2 bases from V and 6 bases from J; bases unmatched to any gene: 10. The length of the CDR3 is 16 residues. CDR1 and CDR2 (germline): SEHNR, FQNEAQ (reference sequence). As DNA, the CDR3 is TGTGCCAGCAGCTTACGTATAGGGGGCGCGTTCAATGAGCAGTTCTTC. Amino acid sequence: CASSLRIGGAFNEQFF.

This clone is termed medium-sized. The rearrangement joins TRBV19 to TRBJ2-2; the D call may be TRBD1 or TRBD2 (5 bases each). CDR1 and CDR2 from the germline V gene are LNHDA and SQIVND (reference sequence). V was cut by 2 bases and J by 5 bases, with 12 bases left in between. The CDR3 extends over 15 amino acids. This CDR3 is CASSIWGEGTGELFF. CDR3 bases: TGTGCCAGTAGTATATGGGGAGAGGGGACCGGGGAGCTGTTTTTT.

The chain carries TRBV19 and TRBJ2-7; 14 bases fit TRBD2. V lost 10 bases, J lost 7 bases, and 12 bases stayed unmatched. The CDR3 is 15 residues long. Germline V CDR1 and CDR2: LNHDA, SQIVND (reference sequence). CDR3 sequence reads: CATTRTSGGLREQYF. Written as DNA, the CDR3 is TGTGCCACTACGAGGACTAGCGGGGGGCTACGGGAGCAGTACTTC.

The chain is built from TRBV7-8 and TRBJ2-3; no clear D gene. Trimming took 1 base from V and 4 from J, leaving 12 bases between them. The germline CDR1 and CDR2 sequences are SGHVS and FQNEAQ. The CDR3 consists of 15 residues. The CDR3 loop reads CASSLGGSKADTQYF. CDR3 nucleotide sequence: TGTGCCAGCAGCTTAGGTGGGTCGAAGGCAGATACGCAGTATTTT.